This passage covers 12 T cell receptor beta chains from one sample sequenced in a study of Tregs in tolerant kidney transplant recipients. The assay was immunoSEQ multiplex PCR, and TCRdb's table has in-frame clones only and misses some. This listing includes around 48,000 clones. This material consisted of CD4+ T cells from blood, taken before the transplant. Source of these receptors: a human donor who received a combined kidney and bone marrow transplant.

Comments on this clone: The CDR3 is cut off 3 residues early in the read; its end comes from the germline J gene. The genes are TRBV7-9 and TRBJ1-1, with 8 bases aligning to TRBD1. This CDR3 contains 14 residues. The V segment lost 6 bases and the J segment 3 bases; nucleotides outside the gene matches: 6. The germline V gene encodes CDR1 SEHNR and CDR2 FQNEAQ (reference sequence). The CDR3 sequence: CASSWTGTYTEAFF. The CDR3 bases that were read are TGTGCCAGCAGTTGGACAGGGACCTACACTGAA.

As regards this clone: Read data end 3 residues before the CDR3 end; the end is taken from the germline J gene. This chain uses TRBV6-2 or TRBV6-3 with TRBJ2-7, with D maybe TRBD1 (5 bases). The V and J ends lost 4 bases and 5 bases respectively, with 15 bases between them. The CDR3 is 14 residues long. Germline lookup yields CDR1 MNHEY and CDR2 SVGEGT. This CDR3 reads CASSSGHGSNEQYF. Incomplete CDR3 DNA: TGTGCCAGCAGTTCTGGACATGGATCGAACGAG.

Points on this clone: Read data end 3 residues before the CDR3 end; the end is taken from the germline J gene. The chain carries TRBV7-2 and TRBJ2-3; 7 bases are a match to TRBD2. CDR1 is SGHTA and CDR2 is FQGNSA in the germline V gene. The CDR3 spans 14 residues. After removal of 6 bases from V and 3 bases from J, the junction contained 6 bases not matched to a gene. The sequenced CDR3 bases are TGTGCCAGCAGAAAGCGGGAAGGTACAGATACG. It is translated as CASRKREGTDT. The CDR3 reads in full as CASRKREGTDTQYF.

Note on this clone: The CDR3 goes on 3 residues after the read ends, and that part is filled in from the germline J gene. The rearrangement uses TRBV7-9 and TRBJ2-7; perhaps TRBD1 as D (6 bases). CDR1 is SEHNR, CDR2 FQNEAQ, per germline (reference sequence). The CDR3 is made up of 15 amino acids. Deletions cut 1 base from V and 1 base from J, with 11 bases between. The sequenced part of the CDR3 DNA is TGTGCCAGCAGCTTAGGGGCAGGGGAGTCCTACGAG. This encodes CASSLGAGESYE. The full CDR3 protein reads CASSLGAGESYEQYF.

On this clone: Read data end 3 residues before the CDR3 end; the end is taken from the germline J gene. This chain joins TRBV7-3 and TRBJ1-4; a weak D match, TRBD1 (5 bases). Trimming shortened V by 5 bases and J by 3 bases, and 13 bases separated the two germline ends. Looked up from germline, CDR1 is SGHTA and CDR2 is FQGTGA. The CDR3 has 15 amino acids. The chain's CDR3 is CASSPRGGANEKLFF. The DNA read from the CDR3 is TGTGCCAGCAGCCCCCGGGGGGGAGCTAATGAAAAA.

The CDR3 spells CASSELAAKGYEQFF. The sequenced part of the CDR3 DNA is TGTGCCAGCAGCGAACTAGCGGCCAAGGGCTATGAG. The gene calls are TRBV7-8 and TRBJ2-1; 8 nucleotides align to TRBD2. The CDR3 end is not reached by the read, which stops 3 residues before it; the germline J gene fills it in. CDR3 size: 15 residues. Per the germline V gene, CDR1 is SGHVS and CDR2 is FQNEAQ. V lost 5 bases and J lost 8; bases outside the gene matches: 11.

Worth noting for this clone: The DNA ends 3 residues before the CDR3 does, and the rest of the CDR3 is filled in from the germline J gene. The chain joins TRBV2 to TRBJ2-2, with TRBD1 matching over 9 bases. The CDR3 runs 16 residues. CDR1 is SNHLY and CDR2 is FYNNEI in the germline V gene. With V trimmed by 4 bases and J by 5 bases, 8 bases remained unmatched. The CDR3 loop reads CASSAPGQGLTGELFF. Partial CDR3 DNA: TGTGCCAGCAGTGCCCCGGGACAGGGCCTGACCGGGGAG.

Turning to this clone: The read falls 3 residues short of the CDR3 end, and the missing part is taken from the germline J gene. This chain joins TRBV20-1 and TRBJ2-6; 9 nucleotides agree with TRBD1. V shed 0 bases, J shed 0 bases, and the junction held 6 bases outside the gene matches. The CDR3 sequence is 18 residues long. The germline V gene has CDR1 DFQATT and CDR2 SNEGSKA (reference sequence). CDR3 bases read: TGCAGTGCTAGAGATCGGAACAGGGGGCTCTCTGGGGCCAACGTC. Translation: CSARDRNRGLSGANV. The whole CDR3 sequence reads CSARDRNRGLSGANVLTF.

As regards this clone: The CDR3 is cut off 3 residues early in the read; its end comes from the germline J gene. The chain combines TRBV20-1 with TRBJ2-3, with TRBD2 identical over 8 bases. V was clipped by 3 bases and J by 6 bases; unmatched bases: 8. CDR1 is DFQATT, CDR2 SNEGSKA, per germline (reference sequence). CDR3 length equals 14 residues. The CDR3 sequence is CSARSMREADTQYF. The sequenced CDR3 bases are TGCAGTGCTAGGTCCATGCGGGAGGCGGATACG.

Remarks on this clone: The CDR3 goes on 3 residues after the read ends, and that part is filled in from the germline J gene. The chain employs TRBV20-1 and TRBJ2-2; D is perhaps TRBD2 (6 bases). The germline V gene encodes CDR1 DFQATT and CDR2 SNEGSKA (reference sequence). V was shortened by 0 bases and J by 1 base, with 15 bases between the two germline ends. The length of the CDR3 is 17 residues. The CDR3 DNA, read in part, is TGCAGTGCTAGAGAAGAGGGTTGGGGGGAGAACACCGGGGAG. Amino acid sequence: CSAREEGWGENTGE. The full CDR3 reads CSAREEGWGENTGELFF.

On this clone itself: The read comes to an end 3 residues before the CDR3 does, leaving the germline J gene to fill in the end. The V gene is TRBV19, the J gene TRBJ1-5, with D possibly TRBD1 on 5 matching bases. Per germline, CDR1 LNHDA and CDR2 SQIVND (reference sequence). The CDR3 length is 15 residues. The V end lost 4 bases, the J end lost 0 bases, and 10 bases lay between the germline ends. CDR3: CASSTRTLSNQPQHF. The DNA read from the CDR3 is TGTGCCAGTAGTACCAGGACACTTAGCAATCAGCCC.

A word on this clone: The read gets to within 3 residues of the CDR3 end, and the germline J gene fills in the rest. The rearrangement links TRBV11-2 to TRBJ2-7; TRBD2 matches at 11 bases. Germline assignment: CDR1 SGHAT and CDR2 FQNNGV. The CDR3 spans 15 residues. V trimming: 6 bases; J trimming: 2 bases; junction bases outside the gene matches: 6. The DNA read from the CDR3 is TGTGCCAGCAGACTAGCGGGAGTACCCCCCTACGAG. Translation: CASRLAGVPPYE. The whole CDR3 sequence reads CASRLAGVPPYEQYF. Drawing the rest from reference TRBV11-2 and TRBJ2-7, the complete variable domain is EAGVAQSPRYKIIEKRQSVAFWCNPISGHATLYWYQQILGQGPKLLIQFQNNGVVDDSQLPKDRFSAERLKGVDSTLKIQPAKLEDSAVYLCASRLAGVPPYEQYFGPGTRLTVT.